Listed below are T cell receptor beta chains from one sample, sequenced in a study of T cell responses to AZD1222 COVID-19 vaccine. Profiled with immunoSEQ multiplex PCR; TCRdb holds only in-frame clones, not every one. Among around 99,000 clones listed, around 91% were seen once. The material was peripheral blood, obtained on day 0 of AZD1222 vaccination. Every receptor here comes from an adult in good health. Both conserved end residues are part of each CDR3. The order of the fields is D gene, V gene, clone size, J gene, CDR3 DNA, CDR3 protein. A D gene is named only where the DNA matches it firmly. Clone size, where shown, is once, few, many, or a class for clones that have expanded.

d_gene: TRBD1
v_gene: TRBV7-2
abundance: -
j_gene: TRBJ2-1
CDR3nt: TGTGCCAGCAGCTGGGAGACAGGGGCGTCCTACAATGAGCAGTTCTTC
CDR3aa: CASSWETGASYNEQFF

d_gene: TRBD1
v_gene: TRBV4-1
abundance: -
j_gene: TRBJ2-7
CDR3nt: TGCGCCAGCAGCCTCGGGACAGGGGGTTTTTACGAGCAGTACTTC
CDR3aa: CASSLGTGGFYEQYF

d_gene: TRBD1
v_gene: TRBV7-2
abundance: -
j_gene: TRBJ1-4
CDR3nt: TGTGCCAGCAGCACCAGACAGGGTTCTAATGAAAAACTGTTTTTT
CDR3aa: CASSTRQGSNEKLFF

d_gene: -
v_gene: TRBV19
abundance: -
j_gene: TRBJ2-7
CDR3nt: TGTGCCAGTAGTATGGAGACCCGCTCCTACGAGCAGTACTTC
CDR3aa: CASSMETRSYEQYF

d_gene: -
v_gene: TRBV11-2
abundance: -
j_gene: TRBJ1-3
CDR3nt: TGTGCCAGCAGCTTATCGGGATCTGGAAACACCATATATTTT
CDR3aa: CASSLSGSGNTIYF

d_gene: -
v_gene: TRBV9
abundance: once
j_gene: TRBJ1-5
CDR3nt: TGTGCCAGCAGCGTCAATAGTAATCAGCCCCAGCATTTT
CDR3aa: CASSVNSNQPQHF

d_gene: TRBD1
v_gene: TRBV2
abundance: -
j_gene: TRBJ1-5
CDR3nt: TGTGCCAGCAGGGGACAGGGCGCCCAATATCAGCCCCAGCATTTT
CDR3aa: CASRGQGAQYQPQHF

d_gene: TRBD2
v_gene: TRBV19
abundance: -
j_gene: TRBJ2-3
CDR3nt: TGTGCCAGTAGAAAAGCGGGAGAAGTTAATACGCAGTATTTT
CDR3aa: CASRKAGEVNTQYF

d_gene: -
v_gene: TRBV24-1
abundance: -
j_gene: TRBJ1-2
CDR3nt: TGTGCCACCAGTGCGGGGGGAGGGAGTGGCTACACCTTC
CDR3aa: CATSAGGGSGYTF

d_gene: -
v_gene: TRBV3-1/TRBV3-2
abundance: -
j_gene: TRBJ2-7
CDR3nt: TGTGCCAGCAGCCATCCCAGGCGGCAGACAGTAACCTACGAGCAGTACTTC
CDR3aa: CASSHPRRQTVTYEQYF

d_gene: -
v_gene: TRBV21-1
abundance: -
j_gene: TRBJ1-5
CDR3nt: TGTGCCCCCACAGGGGTCAACCAGCCCCAGCATTTT
CDR3aa: CAPTGVNQPQHF

d_gene: -
v_gene: TRBV19
abundance: -
j_gene: TRBJ1-2
CDR3nt: TGTGCCAGTAGCGTAGGGCTAGGCTATGGCTACACCTTC
CDR3aa: CASSVGLGYGYTF

d_gene: TRBD2
v_gene: TRBV5-4
abundance: -
j_gene: TRBJ2-5
CDR3nt: TGTGCCAGCGGCTTGGAAATTTCTAGCGGGGGGGCTGAGACCCAGTACTTC
CDR3aa: CASGLEISSGGAETQYF

d_gene: -
v_gene: TRBV19
abundance: -
j_gene: TRBJ1-1
CDR3nt: TGTGCCAGTAGTACGACTTCCGGGACGGTGAACACTGAAGCTTTCTTT
CDR3aa: CASSTTSGTVNTEAFF

d_gene: -
v_gene: TRBV10-3
abundance: once
j_gene: TRBJ2-3
CDR3nt: TGTGCCATCAGGGAAAAGACGTTCTGGGGGGGCGGCACAGATACGCAGTATTTT
CDR3aa: CAIREKTFWGGGTDTQYF

d_gene: -
v_gene: TRBV5-1
abundance: few
j_gene: TRBJ1-2
CDR3nt: TGCGCCAGCAGCTTGACCACAGCTACCTATGGCTACACCTTC
CDR3aa: CASSLTTATYGYTF

d_gene: -
v_gene: TRBV14
abundance: -
j_gene: TRBJ2-1
CDR3nt: TGTGCCAGCAGCCAATTACTTTACAATGAGCAGTTCTTC
CDR3aa: CASSQLLYNEQFF

d_gene: -
v_gene: TRBV4-3
abundance: -
j_gene: TRBJ1-1
CDR3nt: TGCGCCAGCAGCCAAGGGGACGGGACGGTCCCAGCTTTCTTT
CDR3aa: CASSQGDGTVPAFF

d_gene: -
v_gene: TRBV7-9
abundance: -
j_gene: TRBJ1-1
CDR3nt: TGTGCCAGCAGCTATGACCAGGGTACTGAAGCTTTCTTT
CDR3aa: CASSYDQGTEAFF

d_gene: -
v_gene: TRBV24-1
abundance: -
j_gene: TRBJ2-1
CDR3nt: TGTGCCACCAGTGAGTCGGGTAATCGGTACAATGAGCAGTTCTTC
CDR3aa: CATSESGNRYNEQFF

d_gene: -
v_gene: TRBV12-3/TRBV12-4
abundance: -
j_gene: TRBJ2-1
CDR3nt: TGTGCCAGCAGTACGCAGGGCAATGAGCAGTTCTTC
CDR3aa: CASSTQGNEQFF

d_gene: TRBD1
v_gene: TRBV3-1/TRBV3-2
abundance: -
j_gene: TRBJ2-5
CDR3nt: TGTGCCAGCAGCCACCGCCTATGGGGGACAGGTCTAGAGACCCAGTACTTC
CDR3aa: CASSHRLWGTGLETQYF

d_gene: TRBD1
v_gene: TRBV2
abundance: -
j_gene: TRBJ2-3
CDR3nt: TGTGCCAGCAGTGTCAGGGACAGGGGGCCAGATACGCAGTATTTT
CDR3aa: CASSVRDRGPDTQYF

d_gene: TRBD1
v_gene: TRBV18
abundance: -
j_gene: TRBJ1-4
CDR3nt: TGTGCCAGCTCGCCGCGTCCGAAACAGGGGGCCTATGGAACTAATGAAAAACTGTTTTTT
CDR3aa: CASSPRPKQGAYGTNEKLFF

d_gene: -
v_gene: TRBV10-3
abundance: -
j_gene: TRBJ2-3
CDR3nt: TGTGCCATCTCCTGGGGGGTGGAAACAGATACGCAGTATTTT
CDR3aa: CAISWGVETDTQYF

d_gene: TRBD1
v_gene: TRBV7-2
abundance: -
j_gene: TRBJ1-6
CDR3nt: TGTGCCAGCAGCTTAGCGTGGACAGGGGTCTATTCACCCCTCCACTTT
CDR3aa: CASSLAWTGVYSPLHF

d_gene: -
v_gene: TRBV11-3
abundance: -
j_gene: TRBJ2-1
CDR3nt: TGTGCCAGCAGCTTAGTTCAGGGGGGTGAGCAGTTCTTC
CDR3aa: CASSLVQGGEQFF

d_gene: -
v_gene: TRBV7-2
abundance: -
j_gene: TRBJ1-4
CDR3nt: TGTGCCAGCAGCTTGTCGACGGCGGGTGAAAAACTGTTTTTT
CDR3aa: CASSLSTAGEKLFF

d_gene: -
v_gene: TRBV9
abundance: -
j_gene: TRBJ1-1
CDR3nt: TGTGCCAGCAGCCACAGGGAAGAGAACACTGAAGCTTTCTTT
CDR3aa: CASSHREENTEAFF

d_gene: TRBD1
v_gene: TRBV4-2
abundance: -
j_gene: TRBJ2-7
CDR3nt: TGTGCCAGCAGCCGCACCAGACAGGGGAACGAGCAGTACTTC
CDR3aa: CASSRTRQGNEQYF

d_gene: -
v_gene: TRBV7-2
abundance: once
j_gene: TRBJ2-3
CDR3nt: TGTGCCAGCAGCTTAGAGGTCGGGAAGGGGACGCAGTATTTT
CDR3aa: CASSLEVGKGTQYF

d_gene: TRBD1
v_gene: TRBV19
abundance: -
j_gene: TRBJ2-2
CDR3nt: TGTGCCAGTAGTCCATGGACAGGGAACACCGGGGAGCTGTTTTTT
CDR3aa: CASSPWTGNTGELFF

d_gene: -
v_gene: TRBV3-1/TRBV3-2
abundance: -
j_gene: TRBJ2-6
CDR3nt: TGTGCCAGCAGCCAAGATATCGGGACAATTACCGGGGCCAACGTCCTGACTTTC
CDR3aa: CASSQDIGTITGANVLTF

d_gene: -
v_gene: TRBV7-2
abundance: -
j_gene: TRBJ1-1
CDR3nt: TGTGCCAGCAGCTTAGCAGGGCCTGAAGCTTTCTTT
CDR3aa: CASSLAGPEAFF

d_gene: -
v_gene: TRBV7-2
abundance: once
j_gene: TRBJ1-3
CDR3nt: TGTGCCAGCACCCCCGACAGAACCTCTGGAAACACCATATATTTT
CDR3aa: CASTPDRTSGNTIYF

d_gene: -
v_gene: TRBV3-1/TRBV3-2
abundance: -
j_gene: TRBJ1-2
CDR3nt: TGTGCCAGCAGCCAAGAAGTCGCCACCTCCGGTGGCTACACCTTC
CDR3aa: CASSQEVATSGGYTF

d_gene: -
v_gene: TRBV7-2
abundance: once
j_gene: TRBJ2-7
CDR3nt: TGTGCCAGCCGATCGGCCGACCGTCAGAGCGAGCAGTACTTC
CDR3aa: CASRSADRQSEQYF

d_gene: -
v_gene: TRBV9
abundance: once
j_gene: TRBJ2-3
CDR3nt: TGTGCCAGCAGCGTAGCTGCTAGCACAGATACGCAGTATTTT
CDR3aa: CASSVAASTDTQYF

d_gene: -
v_gene: TRBV5-4
abundance: -
j_gene: TRBJ2-7
CDR3nt: TGTGCCAGCAGCTTGAGCAGTTCCGACGAGCAGTACTTC
CDR3aa: CASSLSSSDEQYF

d_gene: TRBD1
v_gene: TRBV6-2/TRBV6-3
abundance: -
j_gene: TRBJ2-1
CDR3nt: TGTGCCAGCAGTTCACGGGACAGTTTCTCCTACAATGAGCAGTTCTTC
CDR3aa: CASSSRDSFSYNEQFF

d_gene: -
v_gene: TRBV5-1
abundance: -
j_gene: TRBJ1-5
CDR3nt: TGCGCCAGCAGCTTGGGGGGAGGGGATGGCCAGCCCCAGCATTTT
CDR3aa: CASSLGGGDGQPQHF

d_gene: -
v_gene: TRBV6-5
abundance: -
j_gene: TRBJ1-5
CDR3nt: TGTGCCAGCAGTTACAGCGGAGGGGGGGGGCAGCCCCAGCATTTT
CDR3aa: CASSYSGGGGQPQHF

d_gene: -
v_gene: TRBV6-5
abundance: -
j_gene: TRBJ1-1
CDR3nt: TGTGCCAGCTCAAATAGGCCGAACACTGAAGCTTTCTTT
CDR3aa: CASSNRPNTEAFF

d_gene: -
v_gene: TRBV19
abundance: -
j_gene: TRBJ1-3
CDR3nt: TGTGCCAGTAGGCCGGACACCCGCTCTGGAAACACCATATATTTT
CDR3aa: CASRPDTRSGNTIYF

d_gene: -
v_gene: TRBV3-1/TRBV3-2
abundance: -
j_gene: TRBJ1-4
CDR3nt: TGTGCCAGCAGCCAAGAACTGGTCACTGCAAAACTGTTTTTT
CDR3aa: CASSQELVTAKLFF

d_gene: TRBD2
v_gene: TRBV6-2/TRBV6-3
abundance: -
j_gene: TRBJ2-3
CDR3nt: TGTGCCAGCCGTTTAGGCCCACTAGCGGTGCACACAGATACGCAGTATTTT
CDR3aa: CASRLGPLAVHTDTQYF

d_gene: TRBD1
v_gene: TRBV12-3/TRBV12-4
abundance: -
j_gene: TRBJ2-7
CDR3nt: TGTGCCAGTAAACAGGGGGCAGGCTACGAGCAGTACTTC
CDR3aa: CASKQGAGYEQYF

d_gene: -
v_gene: TRBV5-1
abundance: -
j_gene: TRBJ2-7
CDR3nt: TGCGCCAGCAGCTTGTCCGGGGGCTACGAGCAGTACTTC
CDR3aa: CASSLSGGYEQYF

d_gene: -
v_gene: TRBV18
abundance: -
j_gene: TRBJ2-1
CDR3nt: TGTGCCAGCTCACCCACTGGAGGGGTCGAGACTGAGCAGTTCTTC
CDR3aa: CASSPTGGVETEQFF

d_gene: -
v_gene: TRBV19
abundance: -
j_gene: TRBJ1-6
CDR3nt: TGTGCCAGTAGTGACCGGGTCTCAAGTTCACCCCTCCACTTT
CDR3aa: CASSDRVSSSPLHF

d_gene: -
v_gene: TRBV11-2
abundance: once
j_gene: TRBJ1-6
CDR3nt: TGTGCCAGCAGCTTAGCGTGGGTTTCACCCCTCCACTTT
CDR3aa: CASSLAWVSPLHF

d_gene: -
v_gene: TRBV5-6
abundance: -
j_gene: TRBJ2-5
CDR3nt: TGTGCCAGCAGCAACGAGGGACTCGCAAGGGAGACCCAGTACTTC
CDR3aa: CASSNEGLARETQYF

d_gene: -
v_gene: TRBV27
abundance: -
j_gene: TRBJ1-3
CDR3nt: TGTGCCAGCAGTTTAGCTCCAGGGGATCAAAACACCATATATTTT
CDR3aa: CASSLAPGDQNTIYF

d_gene: -
v_gene: TRBV5-1
abundance: -
j_gene: TRBJ1-1
CDR3nt: TGCGCCAGCAGCCACCGAGGGAGTGCAGTGAACACTGAAGCTTTCTTT
CDR3aa: CASSHRGSAVNTEAFF

d_gene: -
v_gene: TRBV6-1
abundance: -
j_gene: TRBJ1-1
CDR3nt: TGTGCCAGCAGTGAAGGGGGCCAGGACACTGAAGCTTTCTTT
CDR3aa: CASSEGGQDTEAFF

d_gene: -
v_gene: TRBV19
abundance: -
j_gene: TRBJ1-2
CDR3nt: TGTGCCAGTAGTATCCAAGGGGATAATGGCTACACCTTC
CDR3aa: CASSIQGDNGYTF

d_gene: -
v_gene: TRBV19
abundance: -
j_gene: TRBJ1-6
CDR3nt: TGTGCCAGTAGTACAGAGCCACTTATCTCACCCCTCCACTTT
CDR3aa: CASSTEPLISPLHF

d_gene: TRBD2
v_gene: TRBV7-9
abundance: -
j_gene: TRBJ2-1
CDR3nt: TGTGCCAGCAGCTTAGGGCTAGCGGGGGCGTACAATGAGCAGTTCTTC
CDR3aa: CASSLGLAGAYNEQFF

d_gene: -
v_gene: TRBV12-3/TRBV12-4
abundance: -
j_gene: TRBJ1-1
CDR3nt: TGTGCCAGCAGTTGGAGGGAAACGACTGAAGCTTTCTTT
CDR3aa: CASSWRETTEAFF

d_gene: -
v_gene: TRBV7-2
abundance: -
j_gene: TRBJ2-2
CDR3nt: TGTGCCAGCAGATTCGGGGACCCCCGGACCGGGGAGCTGTTTTTT
CDR3aa: CASRFGDPRTGELFF